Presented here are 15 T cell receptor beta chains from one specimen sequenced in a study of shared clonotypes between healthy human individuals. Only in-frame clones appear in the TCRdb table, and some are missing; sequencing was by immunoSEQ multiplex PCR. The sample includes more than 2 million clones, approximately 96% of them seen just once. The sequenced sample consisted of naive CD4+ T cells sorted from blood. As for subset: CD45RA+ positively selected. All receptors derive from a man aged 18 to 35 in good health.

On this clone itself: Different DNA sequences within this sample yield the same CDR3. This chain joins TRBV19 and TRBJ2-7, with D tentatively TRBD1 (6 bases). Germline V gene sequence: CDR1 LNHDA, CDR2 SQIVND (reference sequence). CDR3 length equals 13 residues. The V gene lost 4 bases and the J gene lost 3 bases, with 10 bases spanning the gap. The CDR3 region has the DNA TGTGCCAGTAGTAACAGGGTGGGCTACGAGCAGTACTTC. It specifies CASSNRVGYEQYF.

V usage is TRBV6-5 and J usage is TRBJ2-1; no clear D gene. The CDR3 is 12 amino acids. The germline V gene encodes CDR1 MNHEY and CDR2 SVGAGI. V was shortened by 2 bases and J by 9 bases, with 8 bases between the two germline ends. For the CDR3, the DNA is TGTGCCAGCAGTTACGACCGATTTGAGCAGTTCTTC. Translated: CASSYDRFEQFF.

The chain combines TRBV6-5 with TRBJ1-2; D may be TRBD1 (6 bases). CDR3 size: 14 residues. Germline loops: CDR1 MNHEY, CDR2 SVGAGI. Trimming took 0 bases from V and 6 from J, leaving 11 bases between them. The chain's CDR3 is CASSYSNRQDGYTF. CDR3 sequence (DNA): TGTGCCAGCAGTTACTCAAATCGACAGGATGGCTACACCTTC.

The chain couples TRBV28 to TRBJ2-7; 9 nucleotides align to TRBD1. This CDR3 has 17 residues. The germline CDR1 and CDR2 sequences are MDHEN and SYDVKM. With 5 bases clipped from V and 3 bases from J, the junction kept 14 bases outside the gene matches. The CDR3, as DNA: TGTGCCAGCAGTCTAGCGACTTTGGGACAGGGTAACTACGAGCAGTACTTC. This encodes CASSLATLGQGNYEQYF.

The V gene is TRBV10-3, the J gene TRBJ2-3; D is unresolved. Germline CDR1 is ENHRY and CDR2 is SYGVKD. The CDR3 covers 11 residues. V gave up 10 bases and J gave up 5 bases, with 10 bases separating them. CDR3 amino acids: CATLLQDTQYF. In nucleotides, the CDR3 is TGTGCCACCCTGTTGCAAGATACGCAGTATTTT.

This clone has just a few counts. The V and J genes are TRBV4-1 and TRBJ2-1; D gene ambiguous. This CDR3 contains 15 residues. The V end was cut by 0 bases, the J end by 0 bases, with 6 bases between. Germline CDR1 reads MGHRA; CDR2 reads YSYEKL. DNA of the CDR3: TGCGCCAGCAGCCAAGAAACACCCTCCTACAATGAGCAGTTCTTC. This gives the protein CASSQETPSYNEQFF.

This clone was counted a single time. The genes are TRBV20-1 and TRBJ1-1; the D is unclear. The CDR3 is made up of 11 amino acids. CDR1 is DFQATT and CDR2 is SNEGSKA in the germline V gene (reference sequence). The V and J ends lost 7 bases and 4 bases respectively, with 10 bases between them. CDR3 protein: CSGGEGTEAFF. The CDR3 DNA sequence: TGCAGTGGAGGTGAAGGCACTGAAGCTTTCTTT.

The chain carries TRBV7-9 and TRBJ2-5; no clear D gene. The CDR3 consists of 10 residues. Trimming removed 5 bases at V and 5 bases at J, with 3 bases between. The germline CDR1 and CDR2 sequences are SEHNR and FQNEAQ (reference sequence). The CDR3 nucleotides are TGTGCCAGCAGCGGGGAGACCCAGTACTTC. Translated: CASSGETQYF.

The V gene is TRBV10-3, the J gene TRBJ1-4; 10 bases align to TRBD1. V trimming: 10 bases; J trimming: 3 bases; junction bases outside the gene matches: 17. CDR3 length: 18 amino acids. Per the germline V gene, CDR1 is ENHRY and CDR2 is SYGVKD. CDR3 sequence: CATGKQTGGRFPNEKLFF. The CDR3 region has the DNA TGTGCCACCGGCAAACAGACAGGGGGCAGGTTTCCTAATGAAAAACTGTTTTTT.

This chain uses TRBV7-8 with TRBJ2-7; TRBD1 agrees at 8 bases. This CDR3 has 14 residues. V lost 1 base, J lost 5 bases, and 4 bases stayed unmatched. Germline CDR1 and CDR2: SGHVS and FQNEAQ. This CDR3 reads CASSLGTGSHEQYF. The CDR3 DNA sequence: TGTGCCAGCAGCTTAGGGACAGGGTCCCACGAGCAGTACTTC.

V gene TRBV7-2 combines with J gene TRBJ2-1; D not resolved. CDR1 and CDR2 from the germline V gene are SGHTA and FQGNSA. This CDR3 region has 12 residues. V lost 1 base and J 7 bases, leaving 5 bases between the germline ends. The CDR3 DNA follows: TGTGCCAGCAGCTTAGTACGGAATGAGCAGTTCTTC. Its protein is CASSLVRNEQFF.

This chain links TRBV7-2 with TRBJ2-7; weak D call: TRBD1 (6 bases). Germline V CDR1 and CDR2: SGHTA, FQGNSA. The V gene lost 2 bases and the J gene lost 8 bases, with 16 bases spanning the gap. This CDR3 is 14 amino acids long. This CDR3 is CASSLSRTAHKQYF. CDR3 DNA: TGTGCCAGCAGCTTATCAAGGACAGCCCACAAGCAGTACTTC.

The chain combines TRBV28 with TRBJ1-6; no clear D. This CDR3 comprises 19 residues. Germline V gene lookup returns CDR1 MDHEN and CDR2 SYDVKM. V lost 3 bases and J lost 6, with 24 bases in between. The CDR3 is CASSLLPLASKGSNSPLHF. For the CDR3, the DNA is TGTGCCAGCAGTTTGCTACCTCTCGCCAGTAAAGGAAGTAATTCACCCCTCCACTTT.

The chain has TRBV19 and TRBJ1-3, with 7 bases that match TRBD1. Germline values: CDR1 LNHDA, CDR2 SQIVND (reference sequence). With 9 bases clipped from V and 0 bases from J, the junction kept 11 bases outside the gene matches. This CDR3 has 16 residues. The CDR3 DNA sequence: TGTGCCAGGCTCATGGACAGGTCCTTCTCTGGAAACACCATATATTTT. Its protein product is CARLMDRSFSGNTIYF.

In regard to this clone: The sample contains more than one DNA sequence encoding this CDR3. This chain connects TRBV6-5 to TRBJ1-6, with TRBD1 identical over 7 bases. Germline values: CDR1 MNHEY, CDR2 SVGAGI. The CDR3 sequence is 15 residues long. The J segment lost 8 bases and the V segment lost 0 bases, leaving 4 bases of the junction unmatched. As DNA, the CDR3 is TGTGCCAGCAGTTACTCGAGGCAGGGGGATTCACCCCTCCACTTT. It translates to CASSYSRQGDSPLHF.